This entry is about one TCR beta chain. This sample is part of a study of cytomegalovirus exposure and HLA in healthy donors. CDR1 and CDR2 (germline): SEHNR, FQNEAQ (reference sequence). The CDR3 is 14 residues long. Trimming removed 6 bases at V and 1 base at J, with 12 bases between. 13 Jbeta primers and 60 Vbeta primers were used for the PCR. Method: immunoSEQ multiplex PCR; TCRdb's copy keeps in-frame clones and lacks some. The sample contains some 270,000 clones, around 80% of which appear only once. The TCR sequence derives from a girl aged 2 to 10 in good health and CMV-seronegative. V usage is TRBV7-9 and J usage is TRBJ1-1; D ambiguous. Sequencing was done on a sample of PBMCs. The CDR3 loop reads CASRTEGWNTEAFF. For the CDR3, the DNA is TGTGCCAGCAGGACTGAGGGTTGGAACACTGAAGCTTTCTTT.